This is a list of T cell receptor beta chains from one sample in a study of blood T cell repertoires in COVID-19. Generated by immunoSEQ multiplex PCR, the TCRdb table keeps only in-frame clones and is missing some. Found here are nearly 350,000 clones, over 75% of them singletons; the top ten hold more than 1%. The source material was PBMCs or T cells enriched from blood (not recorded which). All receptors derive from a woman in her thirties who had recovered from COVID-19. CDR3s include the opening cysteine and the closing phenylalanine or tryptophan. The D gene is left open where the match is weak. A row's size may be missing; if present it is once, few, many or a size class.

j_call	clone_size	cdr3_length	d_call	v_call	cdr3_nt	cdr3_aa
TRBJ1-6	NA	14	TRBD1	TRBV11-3	TGTGCCAGCAGCTTGGACAGGGTGGGATCACCCCTCCACTTT	CASSLDRVGSPLHF
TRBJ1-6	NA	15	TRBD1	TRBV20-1	TGCAGTGCTAGTCCCTACAGGGGCATTAATTCACCCCTCCACTTT	CSASPYRGINSPLHF
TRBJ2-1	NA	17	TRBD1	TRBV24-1	TGTGCCACCAGTGAACCACAGGGGAGTGGTCGTTACAATGAGCAGTTCTTC	CATSEPQGSGRYNEQFF
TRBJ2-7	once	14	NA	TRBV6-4	TGTGCCAGCAGTGACAGTGGGGGGACCTACGAGCAGTACTTC	CASSDSGGTYEQYF
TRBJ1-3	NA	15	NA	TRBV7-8	TGTGCCAGCAGCCGACCAGGGGCGGTGGGAAACACCATATATTTT	CASSRPGAVGNTIYF
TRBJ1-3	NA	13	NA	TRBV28	TGTGCCTCACAGGCGAGCTCTGGAAACACCATATATTTT	CASQASSGNTIYF
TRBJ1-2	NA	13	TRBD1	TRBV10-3	TGTGCCATCAGTGAGGGACAGGACTATGGCTACACCTTC	CAISEGQDYGYTF
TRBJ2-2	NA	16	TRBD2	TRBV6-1	TGTGCCAGCAGTGAAGATTGGCTAGCGGCCACCGGGGAGCTGTTTTTT	CASSEDWLAATGELFF
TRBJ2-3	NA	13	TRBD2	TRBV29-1	TGCAGCGAGACTAGCGTTAGCACAGATACGCAGTATTTT	CSETSVSTDTQYF
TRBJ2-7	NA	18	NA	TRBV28	TGTGCCAGGGTCACTACCACGGGCAGGGGTAACCTTGTCAACGAGCAGTACTTC	CARVTTTGRGNLVNEQYF
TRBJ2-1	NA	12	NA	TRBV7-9	TGTGCCAGCAGCAGCGGTTACAATGAGCAGTTCTTC	CASSSGYNEQFF
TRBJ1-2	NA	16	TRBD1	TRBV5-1	TGCGCCAGCAGCTTGCTCACGGGACAGGGCATGGGAGGCTACACCTTC	CASSLLTGQGMGGYTF
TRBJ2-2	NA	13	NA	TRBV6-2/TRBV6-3	TGTGCCAGCAGTTTTATCGGCACCGGGGAGCTGTTTTTT	CASSFIGTGELFF
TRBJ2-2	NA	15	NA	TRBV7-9	TGTGCCAGCAGCTTAGCAGGGGGAAACACCGGGGAGCTGTTTTTT	CASSLAGGNTGELFF
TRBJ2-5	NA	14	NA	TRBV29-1	TGCAGCGTTGCGATCAGGGGCCGGGGAGAGACCCAGTACTTC	CSVAIRGRGETQYF
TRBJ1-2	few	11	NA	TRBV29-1	TGCAGCGTTGAAGACAGGGCTGGCTACACCTTC	CSVEDRAGYTF
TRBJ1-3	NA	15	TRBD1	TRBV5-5	TGTGCCAGCAGCTTCCAGGGGGCGTATGGAAACACCATATATTTT	CASSFQGAYGNTIYF
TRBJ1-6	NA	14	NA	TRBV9	TGTGCCAGCAGAGGCGACAGGTCCTATTCACCCCTCCACTTT	CASRGDRSYSPLHF
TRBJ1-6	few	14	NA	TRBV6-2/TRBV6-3	TGTGCCAGCAGTTACTCAGGGGGTTATTCACCCCTCCACTTT	CASSYSGGYSPLHF
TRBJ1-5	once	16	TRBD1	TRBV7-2	TGTGCCAGCAGCTTCCATTCCGGGACAGGGCTTCAGCCCCAGCATTTT	CASSFHSGTGLQPQHF
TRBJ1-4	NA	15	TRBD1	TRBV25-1	TGTGCCAGCAGTGAAGGACAGGCAACTAATGAAAAACTGTTTTTT	CASSEGQATNEKLFF
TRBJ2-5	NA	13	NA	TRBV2	TGTGCCAGCAGTAGACAGACCCAAGAGACCCAGTACTTC	CASSRQTQETQYF
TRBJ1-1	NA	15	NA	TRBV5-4	TGTGCCAGCAGCTTAGACCAGGGTTCGTACACTGAAGCTTTCTTT	CASSLDQGSYTEAFF
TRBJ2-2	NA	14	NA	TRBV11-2	TGTGCCAGCAGCTTAGCAGGGATCACCGGGGAGCTGTTTTTT	CASSLAGITGELFF
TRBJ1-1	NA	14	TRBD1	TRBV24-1	TGTGCCACCAGACGGACAGGGGGGAACACTGAAGCTTTCTTT	CATRRTGGNTEAFF
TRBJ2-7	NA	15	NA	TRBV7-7	TGTGCCAGCAGCTTAGCGCCCGGCCCGGGATGGGAGCAGTACTTC	CASSLAPGPGWEQYF
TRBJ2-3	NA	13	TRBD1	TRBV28	TGTGCCAGCACCCTATCGAGTGGACAGGGGCAGTATTTT	CASTLSSGQGQYF
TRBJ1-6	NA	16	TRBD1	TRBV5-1	TGCGCCAGCAGCTTAGGATCGGGACAGAATAATTCACCCCTCCACTTT	CASSLGSGQNNSPLHF
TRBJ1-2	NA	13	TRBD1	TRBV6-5	TGTGCCAGCAGATCGGACAGGGTCTATGGCTACACCTTC	CASRSDRVYGYTF
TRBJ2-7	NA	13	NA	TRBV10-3	TGTGCCATCAGTGCGACAGGGAGGAGCGAGCAGTACTTC	CAISATGRSEQYF
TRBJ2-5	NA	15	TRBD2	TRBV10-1	TGCGCCAGCAGTGAAACTAGCGGGGGGCAAGAGACCCAGTACTTC	CASSETSGGQETQYF